The rows below give T cell receptor beta chains drawn from one sample of a study of T cells in Graves' hyperthyroidism and ophthalmopathy. TCRdb reanalysed the multiplex PCR reads using MiXCR and keeps one entry per CDR3 protein. The table lists 490,000 or so distinct CDR3 sequences, about 16% of them singletons. The sample comprised blood. The receptors derive from a woman aged 25 to 39 with Graves' ophthalmopathy. The CDR3 runs from the conserved cysteine through the conserved F or W. A D gene is named only where the DNA matches it firmly. Clone size appears in some rows only: once, few, many, or a class for an expanded clone.

>many|TRBV7-9|-|TRBJ2-1
CASSLLQGTNEQFF
TGTGCCAGCAGCCTATTACAGGGTACAAATGAGCAGTTCTTC
>-|TRBV18|-|TRBJ2-1
CASSPGREEGHNEQFF
TGTGCCAGCTCACCAGGAAGAGAGGAAGGACACAATGAGCAGTTCTTC
>-|TRBV4-3|-|TRBJ2-1
CASSQDYIRYREQFF
TGCGCCAGCAGCCAAGATTATATCCGGTACAGGGAGCAGTTCTTC
>few|TRBV4-3|-|TRBJ1-3
CASSQAVQSRNTIYF
TGCGCCAGCAGCCAAGCAGTGCAGTCGAGAAACACCATATATTTT
>few|TRBV6-2/TRBV6-3|-|TRBJ2-1
CASSYSAGINEQFF
TGTGCCAGCAGTTACTCGGCAGGGATTAATGAGCAGTTCTTC
>few|TRBV10-3|-|TRBJ2-5
CAIRGDQETQYF
TGTGCCATCAGGGGGGACCAAGAGACCCAGTACTTC
>many|TRBV6-2/TRBV6-3|-|TRBJ1-5
CASTRGEQPQHF
TGTGCCAGCACCCGGGGTGAACAGCCCCAGCATTTT
>many|TRBV28|TRBD1|TRBJ1-1
CASSLGGQGAWTEAFF
TGTGCCAGCAGTTTGGGCGGACAGGGGGCATGGACTGAAGCTTTCTTT
>-|TRBV9|-|TRBJ2-2
CASSVEGRNGELFF
TGTGCCAGCAGCGTAGAAGGTCGCAACGGGGAGCTGTTTTTT
>many|TRBV9|-|TRBJ1-1
CASSPTGGGTEAFF
TGTGCCAGCAGCCCAACGGGGGGAGGCACTGAAGCTTTCTTT
>few|TRBV7-2|-|TRBJ2-3
CASSLVPGQTDTQYF
TGTGCCAGCAGCTTAGTTCCCGGACAAACAGATACGCAGTATTTT
>few|TRBV3-1|-|TRBJ1-2
CASSQDQGIRYGYTF
TGTGCCAGCAGCCAAGATCAGGGTATTCGGTATGGCTACACCTTC
>-|TRBV5-1|TRBD2|TRBJ2-5
CASSLAASGRIPETQYF
TGCGCCAGCAGCTTGGCGGCTAGCGGGAGGATCCCAGAGACCCAGTACTTC
>few|TRBV20-1|TRBD1|TRBJ1-1
CSVRQGNTEAFF
TGCAGTGTCAGACAGGGGAACACTGAAGCTTTCTTT
>few|TRBV12-3/TRBV12-4|-|TRBJ2-7
CASSSSCEQYF
TGTGCCAGCAGTTCCTCCTGCGAGCAGTACTTC
>many|TRBV20-1|-|TRBJ1-6
CSARAGGEDSPLHF
TGCAGTGCTAGAGCGGGGGGTGAAGATTCACCCCTCCACTTT
>-|TRBV20-1|-|TRBJ2-7
CSGQDGTYEQYF
TGCAGTGGCCAGGACGGGACCTACGAGCAGTACTTC
>-|TRBV7-2|TRBD2|TRBJ2-2
CASSLRPKAAGVVQKTGELFF
TGTGCCAGCAGCTTAAGACCCAAGGCGGCGGGAGTGGTCCAAAAAACCGGGGAGCTGTTTTTT
>many|TRBV30|-|TRBJ1-1
CAWSQERDTEAFF
TGTGCCTGGAGTCAGGAACGGGACACTGAAGCTTTCTTT